This record covers a single T cell receptor beta chain. The antigen remains unidentified. The data belong to a study of blood T cells in healthy people across ages. Study-level points and caveats: Versus aged donors, long-lived donors had higher diversity and more naive CD4+ cells. Measured against age, TCR beta diversity per million T cells decreased in a roughly linear manner.

Germline V CDR1 and CDR2: SGHTA, FQGNSA. The CDR3 contains 18 residues. With 1 base removed from V and 2 bases from J, the gap between germline ends came to 20 bases. Healthy Caucasian individuals from Russia aged roughly 6 to 90 were enrolled as donors. A sample-barcoded 5' primer and a J-beta primer mix were used in a second PCR of roughly 7 to 12 cycles. TCRdb itself ran the 5' RACE reads through MiXCR, one entry per CDR3 protein. This table holds roughly 800,000 distinct CDR3 sequences, roughly 60% found once. This TCR derives from a young man in good health. The V call is TRBV7-2, the J call TRBJ1-2, with a weak D call TRBD1 (5 bases). The specimen was blood. CDR3 DNA: TGTGCCAGCAGCTTAGTGGGTTTGGCAGGGAGCACGAACTATGGCTACACCTTC. Residues: CASSLVGLAGSTNYGYTF.